Listed below are T cell receptor beta chains from one sample, sequenced in a study of blood T cell repertoires in COVID-19. The assay was immunoSEQ multiplex PCR, and TCRdb's table has in-frame clones only and misses some. In the table there are around 260,000 clones, over 75% of which are singletons. Sequencing used PBMCs or T cells enriched from blood (not recorded which). The receptors here all came from a woman in her 30s who had recovered from COVID-19. The conserved cysteine and the conserved F or W are not part of the CDR3 here. A clone size is listed for some rows: how often the clone was seen (once, few, many), or a class if it is expanded.

TRBV5-5	-	TRBJ2-1	ASGPDRGLVEQF
TRBV18	-	TRBJ2-7	ASSPATGGATEQY
TRBV24-1	-	TRBJ2-3	ATRSEGRLITDTQY
TRBV20-1	-	TRBJ1-4	SARTGGMF
TRBV28	-	TRBJ2-5	ASAEGRLQETQY
TRBV12-3/TRBV12-4	-	TRBJ1-1	ASIQGDSEAF
TRBV18	-	TRBJ1-1	ASSLDRNTEAF
TRBV7-2	once	TRBJ2-1	ASTRSVTYNEQF
TRBV6-5	-	TRBJ1-5	ASSTDSYNQPQH
TRBV5-1	-	TRBJ2-3	ASSLGTSTDTQY
TRBV7-7	-	TRBJ1-3	ASSLSSGNTIY
TRBV6-1	-	TRBJ1-2	ASSEDDLGRANYGYT
TRBV27	-	TRBJ2-1	ASRPTGTSGRAEQF
TRBV29-1	-	TRBJ2-3	SVDPSGSTDTQY
TRBV12-5	-	TRBJ2-2	ASGLVLGLNTGELF
TRBV29-1	-	TRBJ1-1	SVGYLRSEAF
TRBV10-2	once	TRBJ2-5	ASRPNEGLAGVTQY
TRBV28	-	TRBJ1-6	ASSLPGADSPLH
TRBV13	-	TRBJ2-1	ASSPWTSGFNEQF
TRBV27	-	TRBJ2-7	ASSFGDSSRQY
TRBV28	few	TRBJ1-3	ASSPLGGFIGNTIY
TRBV3-1/TRBV3-2	-	TRBJ2-1	ASSQESSRGSYNEQF
TRBV7-9	-	TRBJ2-3	ASSQSVVNRVSSTDTQY
TRBV3-1/TRBV3-2	-	TRBJ1-6	ASSQSRFTALH
TRBV5-4	-	TRBJ1-2	ASSLGGPQWDYGYT
TRBV27	-	TRBJ2-7	ASSYRPSSYEQY
TRBV7-9	many	TRBJ1-6	ASSQTDRLGSPLH
TRBV27	-	TRBJ1-1	ASSTLGRGVNTEAF
TRBV11-2	-	TRBJ2-5	ASSPRASGKGETQY
TRBV5-6	few	TRBJ1-1	ASSLATVNTEAF
TRBV11-2	-	TRBJ1-6	ASSSPRTGGQSPLH
TRBV2	-	TRBJ1-1	ASLLQGNTEAF
TRBV28	-	TRBJ1-5	ASSTHPSQPQH
TRBV24-1	-	TRBJ1-5	ATSAAGGGQPQH
TRBV28	-	TRBJ2-7	ASSSHGTSGLYEQY
TRBV27	once	TRBJ2-5	ACGGALGGVETQY
TRBV4-1	once	TRBJ2-5	ASSKGQGAETQY
TRBV9	once	TRBJ2-3	ASSVGRADTQY
TRBV4-1	once	TRBJ2-1	ASTPHGVGSDEQF
TRBV7-6	once	TRBJ2-1	ASSLVSGGASNEQF
TRBV28	-	TRBJ2-1	ASSSSTPSSYNEQF
TRBV7-2	-	TRBJ1-2	ASSYRQGGEGYT
TRBV19	-	TRBJ1-1	ASTPPGGGEAF
TRBV9	-	TRBJ1-4	ASSVTPRTGREKLF
TRBV6-5	-	TRBJ1-1	ASSYRYRDGTEAF